Below, one T cell receptor (beta chain) is given with its context. This clone's antigen is unknown. No base quality information exists; no much larger clone differs at one position. This specimen comes from a study of blood T cell repertoires in COVID-19 (dated by TCRdb to about 2020). Concerning the study at large: Collaborator samples came from the United States, Italy and Spain and covered acute and convalescent phases of COVID-19. A de-identified subject ID, COVID-19 status, age in years and sex were almost always included in the sample metadata. Deeply sampled blood TCRbeta repertoires from subjects exposed to, actively infected with, or recovered from COVID-19 were included in the dataset. The samples were drawn from the first 160 participants of the ongoing ImmuneRACE study and from 1,254 subjects provided by 6 global collaborators. Where available, HLA class I and class II types were obtained from metadata supplied by the sample provider rather than from assay-based typing. The repertoires were made available in a free public database intended to serve as a resource for research on the immune response to SARS-CoV-2. The material from the prospective study consisted of cDNA or gDNA derived from T cells, B-cell-depleted T cells, or PBMCs.

The collaborating institutions used their own protocols to collect whole blood in K2EDTA tubes. For TCRbeta analysis, collaborators shipped samples in one of three forms: frozen whole blood, isolated PBMCs, or DNA extracted from either of those sample types. On the study overall, not on this receptor specifically: The amount of clinical and demographic metadata varied by source and participant and was provided uncurated.

TCRbeta CDR3 regions were amplified from genomic DNA by means of the immunoSEQ Assay, a bias-controlled multiplex PCR. The source study handled its data this way. The number of nucleated cells in each sample was estimated by amplification of reference gene primers within the assay. To quantify the absolute abundance of each unique TCRbeta CDR3 rearrangement, sequence reads were collapsed and filtered. For each sample, productive Simpson clonality was calculated as the square root of Simpson's diversity index over productive rearrangements. Imported from immuneACCESS, the table was reduced by TCRdb to in-frame sequences with V and J called. These copies leave out some clones; in studies compared against another copy, an unresolved V gene accounts for under half, and the cause of the remainder is not known. V and J calls and clone size are as listed in that table; D and trimming were resolved from the DNA. The sample yields 120,000 or so clones; approximately 65% were counted once. The ten largest clones add up to approximately 8% of the sample.

The sequencing sample was made of peripheral blood. The TCR was taken from a woman aged 60 to 75 with acute or convalescent COVID-19.

The CDR3 reads CASREGDSPLHF. The nucleotide sequence is TGTGCCAGCAGAGAGGGGGATTCACCCCTCCACTTT. The chain couples TRBV12-3 or TRBV12-4 to TRBJ1-6, and perhaps TRBD1 as D gene, on 6 matching bases. Trimming costs V 6 bases and J 8 bases, and their ends lie 8 bases apart. The CDR3, cysteine through phenylalanine, is 12 amino acids long. Only CDR3 DNA remains: 36 bases, in frame from the first base.